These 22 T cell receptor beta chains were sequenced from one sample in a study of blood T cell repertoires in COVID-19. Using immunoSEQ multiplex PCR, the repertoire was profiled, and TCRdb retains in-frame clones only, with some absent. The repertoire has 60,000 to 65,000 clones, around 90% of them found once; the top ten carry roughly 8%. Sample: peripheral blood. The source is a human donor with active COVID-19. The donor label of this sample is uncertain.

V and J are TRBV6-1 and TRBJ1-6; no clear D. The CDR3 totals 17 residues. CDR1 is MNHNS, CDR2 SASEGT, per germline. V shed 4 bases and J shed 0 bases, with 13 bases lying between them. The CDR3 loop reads CASSVETPSSYNSPLHF. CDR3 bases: TGTGCCAGCAGTGTTGAAACCCCTAGCTCCTATAATTCACCCCTCCACTTT.

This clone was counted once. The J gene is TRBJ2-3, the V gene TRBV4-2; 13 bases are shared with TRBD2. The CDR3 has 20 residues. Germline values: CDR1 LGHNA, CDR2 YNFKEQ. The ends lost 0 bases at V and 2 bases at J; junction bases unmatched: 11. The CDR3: CASSQDHGTSGEENTDTQYF. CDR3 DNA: TGTGCCAGCAGCCAAGATCACGGGACTAGCGGGGAAGAGAACACAGATACGCAGTATTTT.

The CDR3 spells CASSLGDRGGQPQHF. The CDR3 region has the DNA TGTGCCAGCAGCTTAGGCGACAGGGGGGGTCAGCCCCAGCATTTT. The chain combines TRBV11-2 with TRBJ1-5; 9 bases are a match to TRBD1. This CDR3 spans 15 amino acids. The V and J ends lost 1 base and 6 bases, in that order; junction bases with no gene match: 4. CDR1 and CDR2 (germline): SGHAT, FQNNGV.

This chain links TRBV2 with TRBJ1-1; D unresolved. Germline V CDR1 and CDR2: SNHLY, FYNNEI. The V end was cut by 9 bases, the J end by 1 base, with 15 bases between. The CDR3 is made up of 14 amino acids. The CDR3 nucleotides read TGTGCCAGTACACCTGGACTGACGAACACTGAAGCTTTCTTT. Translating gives CASTPGLTNTEAFF.

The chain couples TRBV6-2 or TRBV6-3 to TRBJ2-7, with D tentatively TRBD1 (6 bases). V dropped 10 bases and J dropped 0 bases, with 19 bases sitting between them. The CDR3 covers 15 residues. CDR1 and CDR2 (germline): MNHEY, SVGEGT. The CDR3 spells CAISDRYRGSYEQYF. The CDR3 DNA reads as TGTGCCATCAGCGACAGGTACCGGGGCTCCTACGAGCAGTACTTC.

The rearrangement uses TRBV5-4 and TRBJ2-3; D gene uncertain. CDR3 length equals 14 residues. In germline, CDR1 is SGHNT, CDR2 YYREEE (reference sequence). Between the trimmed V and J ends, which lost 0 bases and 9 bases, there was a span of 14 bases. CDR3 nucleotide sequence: TGTGCCAGCAGCTTGGGAGAGAGAGCCAAAACGCAGTATTTT. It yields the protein CASSLGERAKTQYF.

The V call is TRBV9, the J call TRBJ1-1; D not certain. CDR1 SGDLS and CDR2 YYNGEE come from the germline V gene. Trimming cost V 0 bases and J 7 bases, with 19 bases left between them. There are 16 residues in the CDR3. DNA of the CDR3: TGTGCCAGCAGCGTAGCTACGCGGGGAAGGGATGGTGAAGCTTTCTTT. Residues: CASSVATRGRDGEAFF.

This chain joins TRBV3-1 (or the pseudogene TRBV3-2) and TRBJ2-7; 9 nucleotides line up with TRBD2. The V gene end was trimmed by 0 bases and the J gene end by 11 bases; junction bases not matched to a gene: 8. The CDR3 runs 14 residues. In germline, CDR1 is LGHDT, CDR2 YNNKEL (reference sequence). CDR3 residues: CASSQDRRAGGKYF. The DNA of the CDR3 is TGTGCCAGCAGCCAAGATCGGAGGGCGGGAGGGAAGTACTTC.

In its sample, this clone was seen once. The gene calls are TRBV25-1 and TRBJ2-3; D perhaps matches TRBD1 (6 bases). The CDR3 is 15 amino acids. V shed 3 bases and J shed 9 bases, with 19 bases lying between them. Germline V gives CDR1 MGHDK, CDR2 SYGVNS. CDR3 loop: CASSDPGQFDPTQYF. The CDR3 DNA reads TGTGCCAGCAGTGATCCCGGACAGTTTGACCCAACGCAGTATTTT.

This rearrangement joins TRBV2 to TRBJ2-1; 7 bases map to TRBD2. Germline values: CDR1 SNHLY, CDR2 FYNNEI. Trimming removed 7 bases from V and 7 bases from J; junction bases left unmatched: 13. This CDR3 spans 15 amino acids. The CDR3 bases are TGTGCCAGCACCCCCCTAGCGGCCCTCGGGAATGAGCAGTTCTTC. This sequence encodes CASTPLAALGNEQFF.

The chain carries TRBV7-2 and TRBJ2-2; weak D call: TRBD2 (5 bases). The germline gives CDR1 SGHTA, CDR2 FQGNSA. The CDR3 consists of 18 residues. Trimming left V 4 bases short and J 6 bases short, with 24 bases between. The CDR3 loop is CASSSRSGEVNGAGELFF. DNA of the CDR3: TGTGCCAGCAGCTCGAGGTCTGGGGAAGTTAACGGGGCCGGGGAGCTGTTTTTT.

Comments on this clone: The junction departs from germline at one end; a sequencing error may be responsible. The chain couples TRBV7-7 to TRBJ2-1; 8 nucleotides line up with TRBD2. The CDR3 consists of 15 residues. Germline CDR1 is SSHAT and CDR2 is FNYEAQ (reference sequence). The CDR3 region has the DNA TGTGCTAGCAGCCCAGGACTAGCCCGAGGTCGGGAGCAGTTCTTC. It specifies CASSPGLARGREQFF.

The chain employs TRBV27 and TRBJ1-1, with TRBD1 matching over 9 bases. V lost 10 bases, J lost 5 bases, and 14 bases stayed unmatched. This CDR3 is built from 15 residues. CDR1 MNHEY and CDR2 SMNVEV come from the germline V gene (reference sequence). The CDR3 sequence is CATIGQGRSGTEAFF. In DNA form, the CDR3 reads TGTGCCACCATCGGACAGGGGCGAAGCGGGACTGAAGCTTTCTTT.

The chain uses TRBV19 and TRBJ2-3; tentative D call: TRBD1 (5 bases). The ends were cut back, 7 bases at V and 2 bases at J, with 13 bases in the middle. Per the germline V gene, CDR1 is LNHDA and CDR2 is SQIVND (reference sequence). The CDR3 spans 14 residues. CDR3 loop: CASKRGLYTDTQYF. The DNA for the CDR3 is TGTGCCAGTAAAAGGGGCCTATACACAGATACGCAGTATTTT.

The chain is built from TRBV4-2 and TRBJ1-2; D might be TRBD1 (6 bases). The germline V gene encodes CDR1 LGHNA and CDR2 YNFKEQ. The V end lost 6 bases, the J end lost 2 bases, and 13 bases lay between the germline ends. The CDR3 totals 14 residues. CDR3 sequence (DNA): TGTGCCAGCAGTCCATCACAGGGCAACTATGGCTACACCTTC. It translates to CASSPSQGNYGYTF.

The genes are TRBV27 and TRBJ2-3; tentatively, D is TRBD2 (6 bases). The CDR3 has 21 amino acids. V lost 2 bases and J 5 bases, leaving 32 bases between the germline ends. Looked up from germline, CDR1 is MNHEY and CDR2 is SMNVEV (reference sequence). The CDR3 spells CASSLGMAGKRAEIRGDTQYF. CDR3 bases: TGTGCCAGCAGTTTAGGTATGGCGGGAAAACGGGCGGAGATAAGGGGAGATACGCAGTATTTT.

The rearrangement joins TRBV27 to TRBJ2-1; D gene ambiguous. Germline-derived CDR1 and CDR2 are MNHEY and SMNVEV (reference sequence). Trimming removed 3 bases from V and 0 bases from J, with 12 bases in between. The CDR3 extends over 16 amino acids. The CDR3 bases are TGTGCCAGCAGTTTCACAGTCTATTTCTCCTACAATGAGCAGTTCTTC. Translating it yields CASSFTVYFSYNEQFF.

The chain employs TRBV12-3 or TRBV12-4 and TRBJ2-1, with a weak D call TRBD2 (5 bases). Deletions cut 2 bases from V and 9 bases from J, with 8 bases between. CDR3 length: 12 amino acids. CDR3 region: CASSLLGSEQFF. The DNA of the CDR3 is TGTGCCAGCAGTTTATTGGGGAGTGAGCAGTTCTTC.

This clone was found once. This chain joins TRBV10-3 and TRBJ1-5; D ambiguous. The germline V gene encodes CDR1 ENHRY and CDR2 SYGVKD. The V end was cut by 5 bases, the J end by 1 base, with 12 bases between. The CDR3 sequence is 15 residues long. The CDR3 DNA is TGTGCCATCAGTCCAACGGCCGGGAGCAATCAGCCCCAGCATTTT. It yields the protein CAISPTAGSNQPQHF.

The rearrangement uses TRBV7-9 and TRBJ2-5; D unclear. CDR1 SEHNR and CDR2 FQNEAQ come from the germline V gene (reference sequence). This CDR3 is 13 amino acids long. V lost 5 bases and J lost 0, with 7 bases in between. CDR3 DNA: TGTGCCAGCAGCAACGAGGACCAAGAGACCCAGTACTTC. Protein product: CASSNEDQETQYF.

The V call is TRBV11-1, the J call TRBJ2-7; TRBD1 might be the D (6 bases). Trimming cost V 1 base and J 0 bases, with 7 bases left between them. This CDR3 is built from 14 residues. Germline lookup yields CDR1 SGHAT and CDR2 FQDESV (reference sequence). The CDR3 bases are TGTGCCAGCAGCTTAGAAGGGGGCTCCTACGAGCAGTACTTC. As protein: CASSLEGGSYEQYF.

CDR3 in amino acids: CASSPRGGDLSEQYF. In DNA, the CDR3 is TGTGCCAGCAGCCCGCGCGGGGGGGATCTAAGCGAGCAGTACTTC. This chain links TRBV3-1 (or the pseudogene TRBV3-2) with TRBJ2-7; 9 bases align to TRBD2. Trimming removed 4 bases from V and 6 bases from J; junction bases left unmatched: 10. CDR1 LGHDT and CDR2 YNNKEL come from the germline V gene (reference sequence). This CDR3 has 15 residues.